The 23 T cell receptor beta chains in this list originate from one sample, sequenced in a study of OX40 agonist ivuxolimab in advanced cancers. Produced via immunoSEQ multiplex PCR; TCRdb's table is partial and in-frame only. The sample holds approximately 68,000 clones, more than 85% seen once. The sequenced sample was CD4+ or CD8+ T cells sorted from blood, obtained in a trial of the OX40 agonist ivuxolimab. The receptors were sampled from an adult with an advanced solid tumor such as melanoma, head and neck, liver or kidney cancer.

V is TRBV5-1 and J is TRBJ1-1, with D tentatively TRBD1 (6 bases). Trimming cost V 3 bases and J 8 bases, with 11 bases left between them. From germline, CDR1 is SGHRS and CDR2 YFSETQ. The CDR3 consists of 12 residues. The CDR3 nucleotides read TGCGCCAGCAGCTCGGAAAGGGGGGAAGCTTTCTTT. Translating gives CASSSERGEAFF.

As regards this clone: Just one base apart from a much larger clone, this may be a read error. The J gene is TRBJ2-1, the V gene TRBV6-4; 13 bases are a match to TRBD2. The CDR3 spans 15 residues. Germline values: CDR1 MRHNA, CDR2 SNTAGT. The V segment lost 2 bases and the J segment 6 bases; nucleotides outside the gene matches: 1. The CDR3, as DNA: TGTGCCAGCAGTGACACTAGCGGGGGGGCCAATGAGCAGTTCTTC. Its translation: CASSDTSGGANEQFF.

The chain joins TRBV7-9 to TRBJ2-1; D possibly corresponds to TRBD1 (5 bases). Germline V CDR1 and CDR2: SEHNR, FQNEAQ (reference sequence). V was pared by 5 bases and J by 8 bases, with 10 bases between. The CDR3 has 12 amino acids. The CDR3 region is CASSGRVDEQFF. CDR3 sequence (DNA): TGTGCCAGCAGCGGCAGGGTGGATGAGCAGTTCTTC.

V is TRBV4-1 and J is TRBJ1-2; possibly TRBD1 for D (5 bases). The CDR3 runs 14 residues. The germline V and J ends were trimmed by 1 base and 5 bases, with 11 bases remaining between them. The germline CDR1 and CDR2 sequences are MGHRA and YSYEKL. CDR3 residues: CASSQAGEGYGYTF. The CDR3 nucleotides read TGCGCCAGCAGCCAAGCCGGGGAGGGGTATGGCTACACCTTC.

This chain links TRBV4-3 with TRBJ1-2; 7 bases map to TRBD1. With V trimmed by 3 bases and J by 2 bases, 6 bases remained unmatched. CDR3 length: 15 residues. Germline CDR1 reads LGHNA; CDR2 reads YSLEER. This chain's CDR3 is CASSHHEGANYGYTF. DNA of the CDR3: TGCGCCAGCAGCCATCATGAGGGGGCGAACTATGGCTACACCTTC.

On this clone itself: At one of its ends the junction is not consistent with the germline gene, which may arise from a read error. The CDR3 DNA sequence: TGCGCCAGCGGCTTAAAACCCTTATTACAGGCCGGGGAGCTGTTTTTT. As protein: CASGLKPLLQAGELFF. The chain uses TRBV5-1 and TRBJ2-2; D is perhaps TRBD1 (5 bases). CDR1 and CDR2 (germline): SGHRS, YFSETQ. The CDR3 is 16 amino acids.

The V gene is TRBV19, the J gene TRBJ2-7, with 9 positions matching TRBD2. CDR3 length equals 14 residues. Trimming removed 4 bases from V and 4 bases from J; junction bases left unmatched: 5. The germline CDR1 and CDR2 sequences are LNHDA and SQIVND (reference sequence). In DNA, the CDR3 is TGTGCCAGTAGTACAGCGGGGGGCGGTTACGAGCAGTACTTC. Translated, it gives CASSTAGGGYEQYF.

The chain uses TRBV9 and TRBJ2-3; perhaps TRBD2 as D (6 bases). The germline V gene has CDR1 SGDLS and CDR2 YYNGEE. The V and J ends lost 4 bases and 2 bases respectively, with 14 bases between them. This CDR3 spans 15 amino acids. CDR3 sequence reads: CASSTGTDFTDTQYF. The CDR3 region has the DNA TGTGCCAGCAGCACCGGGACTGACTTCACAGATACGCAGTATTTT.

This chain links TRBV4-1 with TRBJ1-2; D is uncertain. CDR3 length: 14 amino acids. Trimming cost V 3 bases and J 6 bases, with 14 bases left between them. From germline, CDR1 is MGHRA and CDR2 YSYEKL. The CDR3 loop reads CASSQTAGGHGYTF. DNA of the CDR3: TGCGCCAGCAGCCAGACCGCCGGCGGGCATGGCTACACCTTC.

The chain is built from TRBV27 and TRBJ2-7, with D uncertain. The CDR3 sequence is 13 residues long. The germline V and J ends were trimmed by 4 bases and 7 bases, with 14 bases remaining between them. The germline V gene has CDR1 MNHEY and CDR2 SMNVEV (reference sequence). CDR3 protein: CASSSPPAREQYF. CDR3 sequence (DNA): TGTGCCAGCAGTTCCCCCCCCGCTAGGGAGCAGTACTTC.

The CDR3 here is CASSGERDRGNKYF. The CDR3 coding sequence is TGTGCCAGCAGCGGAGAACGAGACAGGGGAAATAAGTACTTC. The V and J genes are TRBV9 and TRBJ2-7; 8 bases align to TRBD1. V dropped 3 bases and J dropped 11; count of bases not matched to a gene: 13. Germline loops: CDR1 SGDLS, CDR2 YYNGEE. This CDR3 contains 14 residues.

The CDR3 reads CASSIWQGNWETQYF. CDR3 nucleotide sequence: TGTGCCAGTAGTATATGGCAGGGGAACTGGGAGACCCAGTACTTC. The chain is built from TRBV19 and TRBJ2-5, with D maybe TRBD1 (6 bases). V dropped 2 bases and J dropped 5 bases, with 15 bases sitting between them. CDR3 length equals 15 residues. Germline CDR1 is LNHDA and CDR2 is SQIVND (reference sequence).

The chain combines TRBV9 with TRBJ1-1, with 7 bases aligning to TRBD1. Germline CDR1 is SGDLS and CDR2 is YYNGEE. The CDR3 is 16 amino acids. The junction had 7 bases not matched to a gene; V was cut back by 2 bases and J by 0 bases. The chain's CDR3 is CASSVSAGGMNTEAFF. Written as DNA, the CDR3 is TGTGCCAGCAGCGTCAGTGCAGGGGGGATGAACACTGAAGCTTTCTTT.

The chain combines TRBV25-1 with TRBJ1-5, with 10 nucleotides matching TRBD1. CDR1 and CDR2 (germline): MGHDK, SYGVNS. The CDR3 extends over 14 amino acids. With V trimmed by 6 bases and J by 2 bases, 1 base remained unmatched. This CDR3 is CASRDRGGNQPQHF. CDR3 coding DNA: TGTGCCAGCAGGGACAGGGGGGGCAATCAGCCCCAGCATTTT.

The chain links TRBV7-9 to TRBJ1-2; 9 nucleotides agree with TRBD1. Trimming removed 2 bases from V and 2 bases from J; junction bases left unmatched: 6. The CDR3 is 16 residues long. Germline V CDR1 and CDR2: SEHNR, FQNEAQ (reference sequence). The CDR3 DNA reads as TGTGCCAGCAGCTTACAAACAGGGGGCCTCAACTATGGCTACACCTTC. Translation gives CASSLQTGGLNYGYTF.

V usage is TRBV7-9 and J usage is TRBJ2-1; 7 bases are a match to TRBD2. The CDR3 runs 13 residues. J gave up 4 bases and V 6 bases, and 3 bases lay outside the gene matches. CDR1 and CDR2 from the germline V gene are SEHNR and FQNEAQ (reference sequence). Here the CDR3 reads CASRGEGYNEQFF. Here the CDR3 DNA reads TGTGCCAGCAGGGGGGAGGGGTACAATGAGCAGTTCTTC. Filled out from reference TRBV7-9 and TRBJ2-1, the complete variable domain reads DTGVSQNPRHKITKRGQNVTFRCDPISEHNRLYWYRQTLGQGPEFLTYFQNEAQLEKSRLLSDRFSAERPKGSFSTLEIQRTEQGDSAMYLCASRGEGYNEQFFGPGTRLTVL.

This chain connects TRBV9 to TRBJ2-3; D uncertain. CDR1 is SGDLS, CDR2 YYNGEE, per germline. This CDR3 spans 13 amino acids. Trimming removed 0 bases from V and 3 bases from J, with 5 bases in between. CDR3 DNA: TGTGCCAGCAGCGTAGCCCGGACAGATACGCAGTATTTT. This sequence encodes CASSVARTDTQYF.

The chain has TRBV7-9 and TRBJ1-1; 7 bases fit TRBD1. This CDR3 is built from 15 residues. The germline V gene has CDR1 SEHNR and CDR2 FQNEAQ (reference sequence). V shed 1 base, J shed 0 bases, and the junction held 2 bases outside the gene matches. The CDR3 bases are TGTGCCAGCAGCTTAGGACAGGGAATGAACACTGAAGCTTTCTTT. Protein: CASSLGQGMNTEAFF.

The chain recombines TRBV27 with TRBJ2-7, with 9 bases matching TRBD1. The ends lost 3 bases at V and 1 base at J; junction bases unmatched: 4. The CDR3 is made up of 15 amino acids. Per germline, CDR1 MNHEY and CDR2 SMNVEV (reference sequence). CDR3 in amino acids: CASSFRTGASYEQYF. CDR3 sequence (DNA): TGTGCCAGCAGTTTCCGGACAGGGGCATCCTACGAGCAGTACTTC.

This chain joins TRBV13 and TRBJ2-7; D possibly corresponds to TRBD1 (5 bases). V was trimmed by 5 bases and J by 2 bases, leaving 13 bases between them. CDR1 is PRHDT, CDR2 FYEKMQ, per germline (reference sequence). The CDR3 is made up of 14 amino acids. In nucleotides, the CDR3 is TGTGCCAGCAGCCCGTCAGGGATCCCCTACGAGCAGTACTTC. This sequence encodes CASSPSGIPYEQYF.

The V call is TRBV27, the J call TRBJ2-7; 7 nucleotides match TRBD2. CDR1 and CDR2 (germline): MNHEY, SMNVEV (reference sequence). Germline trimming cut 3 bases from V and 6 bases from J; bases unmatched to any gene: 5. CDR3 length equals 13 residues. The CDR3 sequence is CASSFGPGGEQYF. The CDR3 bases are TGTGCCAGCAGTTTCGGTCCGGGAGGCGAGCAGTACTTC.

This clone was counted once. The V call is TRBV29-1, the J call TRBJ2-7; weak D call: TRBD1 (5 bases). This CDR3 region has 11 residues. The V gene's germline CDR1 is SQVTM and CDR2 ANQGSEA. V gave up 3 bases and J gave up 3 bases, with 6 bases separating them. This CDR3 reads CSVDDSYEQYF. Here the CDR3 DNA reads TGCAGCGTTGATGACAGCTACGAGCAGTACTTC.

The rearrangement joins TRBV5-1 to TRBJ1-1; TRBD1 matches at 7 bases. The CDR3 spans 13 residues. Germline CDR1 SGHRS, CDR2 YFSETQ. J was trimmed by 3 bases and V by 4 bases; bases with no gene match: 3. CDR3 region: CASSVGTDTEAFF. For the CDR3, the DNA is TGCGCCAGCAGCGTTGGGACAGACACTGAAGCTTTCTTT.